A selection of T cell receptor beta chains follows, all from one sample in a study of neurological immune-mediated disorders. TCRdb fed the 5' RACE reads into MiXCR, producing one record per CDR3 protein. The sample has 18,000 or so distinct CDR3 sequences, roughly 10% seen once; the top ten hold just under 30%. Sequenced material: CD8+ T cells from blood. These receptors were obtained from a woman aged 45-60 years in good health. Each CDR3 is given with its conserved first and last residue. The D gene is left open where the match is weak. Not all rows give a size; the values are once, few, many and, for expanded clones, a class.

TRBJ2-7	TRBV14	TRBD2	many	CASRASGNFYEQYF	TGTGCCAGCAGGGCTAGCGGGAATTTCTACGAGCAGTACTTC
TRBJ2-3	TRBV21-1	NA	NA	CASSKRPDTQYF	TGTGCCAGCAGCAAAAGGCCAGATACGCAGTATTTT
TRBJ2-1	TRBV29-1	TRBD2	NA	CSIRLAGSYNEQFF	TGCAGCATACGACTAGCGGGTTCCTACAATGAGCAGTTCTTC
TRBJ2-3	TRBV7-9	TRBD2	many	CASTRPAGVDTQYF	TGTGCCAGCACCCGACCTGCGGGAGTGGATACGCAGTATTTT
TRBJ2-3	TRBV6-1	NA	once	CASSWTLGDTQYF	TGTGCCAGCAGTTGGACCTTGGGGGATACGCAGTATTTT
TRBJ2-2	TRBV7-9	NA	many	CASSLAGLGAAGELFF	TGTGCCAGCAGCTTAGCGGGGTTGGGCGCGGCCGGGGAGCTGTTTTTT
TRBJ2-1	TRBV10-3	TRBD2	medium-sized	CAISEILADYNEQFF	TGTGCCATCAGTGAGATACTAGCGGATTACAATGAGCAGTTCTTC
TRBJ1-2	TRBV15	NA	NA	CATSSSEELSYGYTF	TGTGCCACCAGCAGCTCAGAGGAACTCTCCTATGGCTACACCTTC
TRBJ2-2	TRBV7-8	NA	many	CASSLGGGPGELFF	TGTGCCAGCAGCTTAGGTGGGGGGCCCGGGGAGCTGTTTTTT
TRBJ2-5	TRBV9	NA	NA	CASSVGDPVGTQYF	TGTGCCAGCAGCGTAGGGGACCCGGTGGGGACCCAGTACTTC
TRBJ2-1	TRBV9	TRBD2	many	CASSVGTAGVSYNEQFF	TGTGCCAGCAGCGTAGGGACAGCGGGAGTATCCTACAATGAGCAGTTCTTC
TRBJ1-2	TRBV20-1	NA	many	CSARDPDSFGGYTF	TGCAGTGCTAGAGACCCGGACAGTTTTGGCGGCTACACCTTC
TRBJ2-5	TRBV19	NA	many	CASSLPGLQETQYF	TGTGCCAGTAGTCTCCCGGGATTACAAGAGACCCAGTACTTC
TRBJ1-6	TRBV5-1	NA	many	CASSLYPGPRNSPLHF	TGCGCCAGCAGCTTGTACCCGGGACCCAGGAATTCACCCCTCCACTTT
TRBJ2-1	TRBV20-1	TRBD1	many	CSARDRGKYNEQFF	TGCAGTGCAAGGGACAGGGGGAAGTACAATGAGCAGTTCTTC
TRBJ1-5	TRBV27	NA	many	CASSPTPNRQPQHF	TGTGCCAGCAGCCCAACCCCAAACCGGCAGCCCCAGCATTTT
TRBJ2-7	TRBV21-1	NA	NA	CASSKEESGNYEQYF	TGTGCCAGCAGCAAAGAGGAAAGCGGTAACTACGAGCAGTACTTC
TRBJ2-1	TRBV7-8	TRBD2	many	CASSLARREVDEQFF	TGTGCCAGCAGCTTAGCAAGGCGGGAGGTGGATGAGCAGTTCTTC
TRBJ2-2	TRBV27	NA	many	CASSLLGGRAGELFF	TGTGCCAGCAGTTTATTGGGGGGCCGCGCCGGGGAGCTGTTTTTT
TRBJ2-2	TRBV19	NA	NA	CASSDPTGTGELFF	TGTGCCAGTAGTGATCCCACGGGCACCGGGGAGCTGTTTTTT
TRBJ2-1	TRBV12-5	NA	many	CASGLVVNEQFF	TGTGCTAGTGGTTTGGTAGTGAATGAGCAGTTCTTC
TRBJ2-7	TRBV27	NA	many	CASSLSALGYEQYF	TGTGCCAGCAGTTTAAGTGCGTTGGGATACGAGCAGTACTTC
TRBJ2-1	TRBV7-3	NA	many	CASSLSQGYNEQFF	TGTGCCAGCAGCTTAAGCCAGGGTTACAATGAGCAGTTCTTC
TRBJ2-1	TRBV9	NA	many	CASSVGGNGGEQFF	TGTGCCAGCAGCGTAGGGGGGAACGGAGGTGAGCAGTTCTTC
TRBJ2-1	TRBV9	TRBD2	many	CASSETSGRAYNEQFF	TGTGCCAGCAGCGAGACTAGCGGGAGGGCCTACAATGAGCAGTTCTTC
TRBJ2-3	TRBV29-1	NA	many	CSVLLISTDTQYF	TGCAGCGTGCTACTGATTAGCACAGATACGCAGTATTTT
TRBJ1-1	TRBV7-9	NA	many	CASSFSRGGTEAFF	TGTGCCAGCAGCTTCAGTAGGGGAGGCACTGAAGCTTTCTTT
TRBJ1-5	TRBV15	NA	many	CATSRGMGRTDSNQPQHF	TGTGCCACCAGCAGAGGCATGGGACGGACGGATAGCAATCAGCCCCAGCATTTT
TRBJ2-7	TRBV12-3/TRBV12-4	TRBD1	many	CASSSERTGGVYEQYF	TGTGCCAGCAGCTCAGAGAGGACAGGGGGAGTCTACGAGCAGTACTTC
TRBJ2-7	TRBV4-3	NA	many	CASSQDRDFSYEQYF	TGCGCCAGCAGCCAAGACCGGGACTTCTCCTACGAGCAGTACTTC
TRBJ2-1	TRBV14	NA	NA	CASSPPFLYSYNEQFF	TGTGCCAGCAGCCCCCCCTTCCTCTACTCCTACAATGAGCAGTTCTTC
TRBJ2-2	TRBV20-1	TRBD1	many	CSARETGGYTGELFF	TGCAGTGCTAGAGAAACAGGGGGTTACACCGGGGAGCTGTTTTTT
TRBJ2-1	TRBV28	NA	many	CASTESSYNEQFF	TGTGCCAGCACGGAGAGCTCCTACAATGAGCAGTTCTTC
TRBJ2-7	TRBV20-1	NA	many	CSARDGSYEQYF	TGCAGTGCTAGAGACGGTTCCTACGAGCAGTACTTC
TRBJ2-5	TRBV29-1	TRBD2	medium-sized	CSGFGLAGVNRRGRETQYF	TGCAGCGGGTTCGGACTAGCGGGAGTTAACAGGCGGGGTAGAGAGACCCAGTACTTC
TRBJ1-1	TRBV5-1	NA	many	CASSPDSRRNTEAFF	TGCGCCAGCAGCCCGGACAGCCGGAGGAACACTGAAGCTTTCTTT
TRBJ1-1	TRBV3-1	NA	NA	CASSPSGRVRAEAFF	TGTGCCAGCAGCCCCTCGGGACGGGTTAGGGCTGAAGCTTTCTTT
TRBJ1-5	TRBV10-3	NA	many	CAIRNGAPGDQPQHF	TGTGCCATCAGGAATGGGGCCCCCGGGGATCAGCCCCAGCATTTT
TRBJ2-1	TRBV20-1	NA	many	CSARRTGSSYNEQFF	TGCAGTGCTAGAAGAACAGGGAGCTCCTACAATGAGCAGTTCTTC
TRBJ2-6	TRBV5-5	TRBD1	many	CASSTRQGAYGANVLTF	TGTGCCAGCAGCACGAGGCAGGGGGCGTATGGGGCCAACGTCCTGACTTTC
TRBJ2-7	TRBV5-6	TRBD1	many	CASSGDGTGSYEQYF	TGTGCCAGCAGCGGAGACGGGACAGGGTCCTACGAGCAGTACTTC
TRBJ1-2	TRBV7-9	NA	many	CASSQRAGIWGYTF	TGTGCCAGCAGCCAGAGGGCAGGGATCTGGGGCTACACCTTC
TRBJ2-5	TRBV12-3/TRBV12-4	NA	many	CASSYTGETQYF	TGTGCCAGCAGCTACACTGGGGAGACCCAGTACTTC
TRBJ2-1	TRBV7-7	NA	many	CASSLRLAQEQFF	TGTGCCAGCAGCTTAAGGCTAGCCCAGGAGCAGTTCTTC
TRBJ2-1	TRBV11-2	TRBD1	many	CASSPGTGLYNEQFF	TGTGCCAGCAGCCCCGGGACAGGGCTTTACAATGAGCAGTTCTTC
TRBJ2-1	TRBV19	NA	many	CASSTGSRGRKNEQFF	TGTGCCAGTAGTACCGGGAGTAGGGGGCGCAAAAATGAGCAGTTCTTC
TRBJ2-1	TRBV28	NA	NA	CASSSVVGGEQFF	TGTGCCAGCAGCTCTGTCGTAGGTGGTGAGCAGTTCTTC
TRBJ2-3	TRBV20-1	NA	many	CSARRVEETADTQYF	TGCAGTGCCAGGAGGGTAGAAGAGACAGCAGATACGCAGTATTTT
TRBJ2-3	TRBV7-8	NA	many	CASSSRSVTTDTQYF	TGTGCCAGCAGCTCCCGTAGCGTTACCACAGATACGCAGTATTTT
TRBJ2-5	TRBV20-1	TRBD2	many	CSARDRGGVETQYF	TGCAGTGCTAGAGATCGGGGAGGGGTGGAGACCCAGTACTTC
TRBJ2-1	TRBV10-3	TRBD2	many	CANSPSGLAGGDYNEQFF	TGTGCCAACTCACCCTCGGGACTAGCGGGAGGGGACTACAATGAGCAGTTCTTC
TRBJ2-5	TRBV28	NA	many	CASIPSMRRRTYQETQYF	TGTGCCAGCATTCCCAGTATGAGGAGAAGGACATACCAAGAGACCCAGTACTTC
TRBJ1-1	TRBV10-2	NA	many	CASTPDSTNTEAFF	TGCGCCAGCACCCCCGACAGTACGAACACTGAAGCTTTCTTT
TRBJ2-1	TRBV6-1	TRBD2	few	CASTAGGVIYNEQFF	TGTGCCAGCACCGCGGGGGGAGTTATCTACAATGAGCAGTTCTTC
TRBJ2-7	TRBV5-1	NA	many	CASSLASSYEQYF	TGCGCCAGCAGCTTGGCCAGCTCCTACGAGCAGTACTTC
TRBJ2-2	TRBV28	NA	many	CASSFVGSTGELFF	TGTGCCAGCAGTTTTGTGGGGAGCACCGGGGAGCTGTTTTTT
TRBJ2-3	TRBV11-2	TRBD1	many	CASSSADREYDTQYF	TGTGCCAGCAGCTCAGCCGACAGGGAATATGATACGCAGTATTTT
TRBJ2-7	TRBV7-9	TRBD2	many	CASSTTSGNKNEQYF	TGTGCCAGCAGCACAACTAGCGGAAACAAGAACGAGCAGTACTTC
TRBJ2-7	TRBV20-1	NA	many	CSAKKDLSSYEQYF	TGCAGTGCTAAGAAAGACTTGAGCTCCTACGAGCAGTACTTC